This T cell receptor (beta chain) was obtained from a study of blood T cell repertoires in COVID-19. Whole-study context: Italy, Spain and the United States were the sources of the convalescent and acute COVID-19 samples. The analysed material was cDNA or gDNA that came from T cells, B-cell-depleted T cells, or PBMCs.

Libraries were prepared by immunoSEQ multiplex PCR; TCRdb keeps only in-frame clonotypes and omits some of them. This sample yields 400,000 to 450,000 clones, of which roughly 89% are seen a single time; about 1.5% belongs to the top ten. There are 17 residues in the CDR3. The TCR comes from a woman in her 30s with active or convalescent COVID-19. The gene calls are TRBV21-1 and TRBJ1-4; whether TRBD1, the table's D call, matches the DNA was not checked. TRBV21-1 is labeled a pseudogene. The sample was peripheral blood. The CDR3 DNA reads TGTGCCAGCAGGGCCCTCCGGGACACTTCAACTAATGAAAAACTGTTTTTT. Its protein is CASRALRDTSTNEKLFF.